These 14 T cell receptor beta chains were all obtained from the same sample, sequenced in a study of CD8 T cells in ankylosing spondylitis. TCRdb reprocessed the 5' RACE reads via MiXCR and lists one record per CDR3 protein. Of approximately 290,000 distinct CDR3 sequences in the sample, less than 25% were seen once. Sequenced: blood, either unsorted or a sorted T cell fraction (not recorded which). The receptors were sampled from a female donor with ankylosing spondylitis or in good health (not recorded which).

The table lists this clonotype with a few counts. This rearrangement joins TRBV9 to TRBJ1-2, with TRBD1 as a possible D gene (5 bases). Germline V gene data show CDR1 as SGDLS and CDR2 as YYNGEE. This CDR3 contains 15 residues. V was clipped by 3 bases and J by 1 base, with 13 bases between them. The CDR3 DNA follows: TGTGCCAGCAGCGCCGGGGGTGATTTTAACTATGGCTACACCTTC. It is translated as CASSAGGDFNYGYTF.

This clonotype was detected only a few times. The V and J genes are TRBV20-1 and TRBJ2-3, with D perhaps TRBD1 (5 bases). The CDR3 covers 14 residues. V was shortened by 6 bases and J by 3 bases, with 16 bases between the two germline ends. Germline CDR1 DFQATT, CDR2 SNEGSKA (reference sequence). The CDR3 loop is CSAQGTVTTDTQYF. The DNA of the CDR3 is TGCAGTGCCCAGGGCACTGTAACTACAGATACGCAGTATTTT.

The chain carries TRBV18 and TRBJ2-7; D gene unclear. The CDR3 is 9 residues long. The germline V gene has CDR1 KGHSH and CDR2 LQKENI. Between the trimmed V and J ends, which lost 4 bases and 6 bases, there was a span of 1 base. The CDR3 loop reads CASSLEQYF. The CDR3 region has the DNA TGTGCCAGCTCACTCGAGCAGTACTTC.

This clonotype was seen many times. The chain recombines TRBV29-1 with TRBJ2-1; 7 bases are a match to TRBD2. Germline-derived CDR1 and CDR2 are SQVTM and ANQGSEA. V dropped 3 bases and J dropped 6; count of bases not matched to a gene: 8. The CDR3 has 14 residues. The CDR3 sequence: CSVEREGSPNEQFF. For the CDR3, the DNA is TGCAGCGTTGAGAGGGAGGGCAGCCCCAATGAGCAGTTCTTC.

This clonotype has more than one count but fewer than ten. The J gene is TRBJ2-7, the V gene TRBV24-1; D is undetermined. The CDR3 has 14 amino acids. Germline lookup yields CDR1 KGHDR and CDR2 SFDVKD. V dropped 4 bases and J dropped 2 bases, with 11 bases sitting between them. The CDR3 DNA follows: TGTGCCACCAGTGACTCACGACGGGCCTACGAGCAGTACTTC. This encodes CATSDSRRAYEQYF.

This clonotype was observed a few times. The chain links TRBV20-1 to TRBJ2-7; D unresolved. Germline CDR1 and CDR2: DFQATT and SNEGSKA (reference sequence). The CDR3 extends over 13 amino acids. The ends were cut back, 4 bases at V and 0 bases at J, with 10 bases in the middle. The CDR3 DNA sequence: TGCAGTGCTACCCCAGGCGCCTCCTACGAGCAGTACTTC. This translates into CSATPGASYEQYF.

The rearrangement joins TRBV2 to TRBJ2-1; D is unclear. Trimming removed 6 bases at V and 6 bases at J, with 18 bases between. Germline V gene sequence: CDR1 SNHLY, CDR2 FYNNEI. The CDR3 sequence is 15 residues long. CDR3 amino acids: CASSPMTSNLNEQFF. CDR3 nucleotides: TGTGCCAGCAGCCCAATGACCTCTAACCTCAATGAGCAGTTCTTC.

The V call is TRBV4-3, the J call TRBJ2-2; the match to TRBD1 covers 9 bases. The germline V gene encodes CDR1 LGHNA and CDR2 YSLEER. The CDR3 is 19 residues long. The V gene end was trimmed by 0 bases and the J gene end by 1 base; junction bases not matched to a gene: 9. The CDR3 here is CASSQEGGQGSWNTGELFF. CDR3 nucleotides: TGCGCCAGCAGCCAAGAAGGGGGACAGGGTAGTTGGAACACCGGGGAGCTGTTTTTT.

This clonotype has a handful of counts. The DNA of the CDR3 is TGTGCCAGCAGCCCACTGGACTCCCTCCGAGGGGATGAGCAGTTCTTC. Translating it yields CASSPLDSLRGDEQFF. The V gene is TRBV5-6, the J gene TRBJ2-1; D may correspond to TRBD1 or TRBD2 (5 bases each). V lost 4 bases and J lost 8, with 22 bases in between. CDR3 length equals 16 residues. The germline V gene has CDR1 SGHDT and CDR2 YYEEEE.

This rearrangement joins TRBV20-1 to TRBJ1-1; D call uncertain. Per germline, CDR1 DFQATT and CDR2 SNEGSKA (reference sequence). Trimming took off 6 bases at V and 5 bases at J, with 7 bases between the two ends. This CDR3 region has 10 residues. CDR3 DNA sequence: TGCAGTGCCCGAGAGACTGAAGCTTTCTTT. Translating it yields CSARETEAFF.

V and J are TRBV20-1 and TRBJ1-2; no reliable D call. Germline lookup yields CDR1 DFQATT and CDR2 SNEGSKA (reference sequence). V gave up 6 bases and J gave up 4 bases, with 9 bases separating them. The CDR3 spans 11 residues. CDR3 sequence reads: CSAPLGYGYTF. The CDR3 DNA reads TGCAGTGCGCCGCTAGGCTATGGCTACACCTTC.

The CDR3 DNA reads TGTGCCAGCAGCTTAGCGGGGTGGGATGAGCAGTTCTTC. It specifies CASSLAGWDEQFF. The chain joins TRBV7-9 to TRBJ2-1; D not certain. The V end was cut by 0 bases, the J end by 8 bases, with 8 bases between. Germline V CDR1 and CDR2: SEHNR, FQNEAQ (reference sequence). The CDR3 is 13 residues long.

The chain has TRBV20-1 and TRBJ2-3, with TRBD2 matching 7 bases. J lost 7 bases, V lost 3 bases, and 1 base had no gene match. Germline V gene data show CDR1 as DFQATT and CDR2 as SNEGSKA (reference sequence). This CDR3 comprises 11 residues. CDR3 in amino acids: CSARGGYTQYF. In DNA form, the CDR3 reads TGCAGTGCTAGGGGGGGGTATACGCAGTATTTT.

This clonotype was counted once. A much bigger clone sits one base away, suggesting this may be a read error. This chain links TRBV6-5 with TRBJ2-1; D is uncertain. The CDR3 is made up of 11 amino acids. Germline V gene sequence: CDR1 MNHEY, CDR2 SVGAGI. This CDR3 reads CAGSYENEQFF. DNA for the CDR3: TGTGCCGGCAGTTACGAGAATGAGCAGTTCTTC.